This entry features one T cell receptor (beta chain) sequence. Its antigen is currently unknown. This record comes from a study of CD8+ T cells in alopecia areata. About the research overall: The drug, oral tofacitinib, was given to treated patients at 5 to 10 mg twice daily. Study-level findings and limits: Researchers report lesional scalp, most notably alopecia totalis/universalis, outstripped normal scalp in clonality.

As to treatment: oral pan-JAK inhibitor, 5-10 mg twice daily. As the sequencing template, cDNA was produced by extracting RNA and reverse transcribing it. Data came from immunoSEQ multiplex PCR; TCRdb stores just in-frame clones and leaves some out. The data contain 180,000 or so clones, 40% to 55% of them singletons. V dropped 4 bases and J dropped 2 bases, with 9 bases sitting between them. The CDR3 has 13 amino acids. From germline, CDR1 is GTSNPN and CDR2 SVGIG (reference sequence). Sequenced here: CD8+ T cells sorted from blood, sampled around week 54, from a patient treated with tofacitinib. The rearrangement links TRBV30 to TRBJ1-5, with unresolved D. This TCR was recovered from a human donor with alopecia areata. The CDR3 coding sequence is TGTGCCTGGACCGGCGGAGGCAATCAGCCCCAGCATTTT. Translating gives CAWTGGGNQPQHF.